This TCR beta chain was captured by sequencing in a study of OX40 agonist ivuxolimab in advanced cancers. Across the study: Prior anti-PD-1, anti-PD-L1 or anti-CTLA-4 therapy did not bar entry, and 40% to 45% had some.

A note on this clone: The target antigen is unknown.

CDR3 length: 14 amino acids. Germline V gene data show CDR1 as SGHVS and CDR2 as FQNEAQ. Unmatched junction bases numbered 4, after V lost 1 base and J lost 8 bases. Method: immunoSEQ multiplex PCR; TCRdb's copy keeps in-frame clones and lacks some. This table holds roughly 28,000 clones, about 90% found once. Overall study results and limits: On average, CD8+ T cells showed a greater number of expanded clones than CD4+.

Specimen: CD4+ or CD8+ T cells sorted from blood, collected in a trial of the OX40 agonist ivuxolimab. The rearrangement links TRBV7-8 to TRBJ1-2; 10 bases are a match to TRBD1. This sequence originates from an adult with an advanced solid tumor such as melanoma, head and neck, liver or kidney cancer. The DNA for the CDR3 is TGTGCCAGCAGCTTAGGGGACAGGGGCGGGGGCTACACCTTC. This codes for CASSLGDRGGGYTF.